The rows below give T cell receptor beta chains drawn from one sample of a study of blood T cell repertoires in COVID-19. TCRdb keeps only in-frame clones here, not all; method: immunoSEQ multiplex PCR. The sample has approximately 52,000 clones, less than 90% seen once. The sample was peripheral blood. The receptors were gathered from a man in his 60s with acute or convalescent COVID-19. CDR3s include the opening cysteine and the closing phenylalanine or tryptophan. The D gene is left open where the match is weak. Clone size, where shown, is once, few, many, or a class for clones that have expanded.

CDR3: CASSLTQPLAGGAYEQYF
DNA: TGTGCCAGCAGCTTGACCCAACCTCTAGCGGGAGGAGCCTACGAGCAGTACTTC
V: TRBV5-6
size: .
J: TRBJ2-7
D: TRBD2

CDR3: CASSLYGGGNNEQFF
DNA: TGTGCCAGCAGCTTATATGGCGGGGGGAACAATGAGCAGTTCTTC
V: TRBV11-2
size: .
J: TRBJ2-1
D: TRBD2

CDR3: CASSEGQGSYNEQFF
DNA: TGTGCCAGCAGCGAAGGACAGGGTTCCTACAATGAGCAGTTCTTC
V: TRBV7-3
size: few
J: TRBJ2-1
D: TRBD1

CDR3: CASSEEIYTEAFF
DNA: TGCGCCAGCAGTGAGGAGATTTACACTGAAGCTTTCTTT
V: TRBV10-1
size: .
J: TRBJ1-1
D: .

CDR3: CASSVVEVSTDTQYF
DNA: TGTGCCAGCAGCGTAGTAGAGGTAAGCACAGATACGCAGTATTTT
V: TRBV9
size: .
J: TRBJ2-3
D: .

CDR3: CASSTRQGNYEQYF
DNA: TGTGCCAGCAGCACCCGACAGGGGAACTACGAGCAGTACTTC
V: TRBV7-8
size: .
J: TRBJ2-7
D: TRBD1

CDR3: CASSLALAGTGELFF
DNA: TGTGCCAGCAGTTTGGCGCTAGCTGGAACCGGGGAGCTGTTTTTT
V: TRBV28
size: .
J: TRBJ2-2
D: .

CDR3: CASSPASGRALPDTQYF
DNA: TGCGCCAGCAGCCCCGCTAGCGGGAGGGCCCTCCCAGATACGCAGTATTTT
V: TRBV5-1
size: .
J: TRBJ2-3
D: TRBD2

CDR3: CAISEGGQVAYNEQFF
DNA: TGTGCCATCAGTGAGGGGGGACAGGTCGCCTACAATGAGCAGTTCTTC
V: TRBV10-3
size: .
J: TRBJ2-1
D: TRBD1

CDR3: CASSEEWGLAKNIQYF
DNA: TGTGCCAGCAGTGAAGAATGGGGCTTGGCCAAAAACATTCAGTACTTC
V: TRBV2
size: once
J: TRBJ2-4
D: .

CDR3: CASSPIRTGGYGYTF
DNA: TGTGCCAGCAGTCCAATTCGAACAGGGGGCTATGGCTACACCTTC
V: TRBV6-5
size: .
J: TRBJ1-2
D: TRBD1

CDR3: CASSVDGGVRNSPLHF
DNA: TGTGCCAGCAGCGTAGATGGGGGGGTTCGGAATTCACCCCTCCACTTT
V: TRBV9
size: once
J: TRBJ1-6
D: .

CDR3: CASSGRGTSYNEQFF
DNA: TGTGCCAGCAGTGGGCGGGGAACCTCTTACAATGAGCAGTTCTTC
V: TRBV11-2
size: .
J: TRBJ2-1
D: .

CDR3: CASSSSSWTQYF
DNA: TGTGCCAGCAGTTCCTCTTCCTGGACCCAGTACTTC
V: TRBV6-2/TRBV6-3
size: .
J: TRBJ2-5
D: .

CDR3: CASSAGQGQVGKLFF
DNA: TGCGCCAGCAGCGCGGGACAGGGCCAGGTCGGAAAACTGTTTTTT
V: TRBV5-1
size: few
J: TRBJ1-4
D: TRBD1

CDR3: CASSLGQREETQYF
DNA: TGTGCCAGCAGCTTGGGTCAACGGGAAGAGACCCAGTACTTC
V: TRBV5-6
size: .
J: TRBJ2-5
D: .

CDR3: CASSPNSGNTIYF
DNA: TGTGCCAGCAGCCCCAACTCTGGAAACACCATATATTTT
V: TRBV27
size: .
J: TRBJ1-3
D: .

CDR3: CSASDVAGAYEQYF
DNA: TGCAGTGCTAGTGACGTAGCGGGAGCCTACGAGCAGTACTTC
V: TRBV20-1
size: .
J: TRBJ2-7
D: TRBD2

CDR3: CASSPDSNSPLHF
DNA: TGTGCCAGCTCACCAGACTCTAATTCACCCCTCCACTTT
V: TRBV18
size: .
J: TRBJ1-6
D: .

CDR3: CASSNNRGRLSGNTIYF
DNA: TGTGCCAGTAGTAACAACAGGGGGCGCTTATCAGGAAACACCATATATTTT
V: TRBV19
size: .
J: TRBJ1-3
D: TRBD1

CDR3: CASSQPDRENSPLHF
DNA: TGCGCCAGCAGCCAACCGGACAGGGAGAATTCACCCCTCCACTTT
V: TRBV4-1
size: .
J: TRBJ1-6
D: TRBD1

CDR3: CASSLENRDGYTF
DNA: TGTGCCAGCAGCTTAGAAAACAGGGATGGCTACACCTTC
V: TRBV7-9
size: .
J: TRBJ1-2
D: .

CDR3: CASTGQGNSPLHF
DNA: TGTGCCAGTACGGGACAGGGAAATTCACCCCTCCACTTT
V: TRBV7-9
size: .
J: TRBJ1-6
D: TRBD1

CDR3: CASSERAGTNTGELFF
DNA: TGTGCCAGCAGTGAGCGAGCGGGAACGAACACCGGGGAGCTGTTTTTT
V: TRBV6-4
size: .
J: TRBJ2-2
D: TRBD2

CDR3: CASSLNVDKNTEAFF
DNA: TGCGCCAGCAGCTTAAACGTAGACAAGAACACTGAAGCTTTCTTT
V: TRBV5-1
size: .
J: TRBJ1-1
D: .

CDR3: CASSPLLGYTF
DNA: TGTGCCAGCAGCCCGCTACTTGGCTACACCTTC
V: TRBV7-6
size: .
J: TRBJ1-2
D: .

CDR3: CASSLRVLHEQYF
DNA: TGTGCCAGCAGTCTGAGGGTGCTGCACGAGCAGTACTTC
V: TRBV28
size: few
J: TRBJ2-7
D: .

CDR3: CASSLDGKTNEKLFF
DNA: TGCGCCAGCAGCTTGGATGGCAAAACTAATGAAAAACTGTTTTTT
V: TRBV5-1
size: few
J: TRBJ1-4
D: .

CDR3: CASSQVGRGGGAGDTQYF
DNA: TGTGCCAGCAGCCAAGTCGGCAGAGGCGGGGGGGCCGGAGATACGCAGTATTTT
V: TRBV3-1/TRBV3-2
size: .
J: TRBJ2-3
D: TRBD2

CDR3: CASSSGNRGRRYGYTF
DNA: TGTGCCAGCAGTTCGGGGAACAGGGGACGCCGCTATGGCTACACCTTC
V: TRBV6-6
size: .
J: TRBJ1-2
D: TRBD1

CDR3: CASRPEGTGGWDYEQYF
DNA: TGCGCCAGCAGGCCTGAGGGGACAGGGGGATGGGACTACGAGCAGTACTTC
V: TRBV4-1
size: .
J: TRBJ2-7
D: TRBD1

CDR3: CASSAWDFSYEQYF
DNA: TGTGCCAGCAGCGCCTGGGACTTTTCCTACGAGCAGTACTTC
V: TRBV9
size: .
J: TRBJ2-7
D: .

CDR3: CASISGTRVYEQFF
DNA: TGTGCCAGCATTTCCGGGACTAGGGTGTATGAGCAGTTCTTC
V: TRBV2
size: few
J: TRBJ2-1
D: TRBD2

CDR3: CASSQLTSGKTYEQYF
DNA: TGTGCCAGCAGCCAGTTAACTAGCGGGAAGACCTACGAGCAGTACTTC
V: TRBV14
size: few
J: TRBJ2-7
D: TRBD2

CDR3: CSASAIGGSTDTQYF
DNA: TGCAGTGCTAGTGCTATCGGCGGAAGCACAGATACGCAGTATTTT
V: TRBV20-1
size: .
J: TRBJ2-3
D: .

CDR3: CASSQGSASLQYF
DNA: TGTGCCAGCAGCCAAGGGTCAGCTAGCCTCCAGTACTTC
V: TRBV3-1/TRBV3-2
size: once
J: TRBJ2-5
D: .

CDR3: CASSQEGPGQNEKLFF
DNA: TGTGCCAGCAGCCAAGAAGGGCCGGGACAGAATGAAAAACTGTTTTTT
V: TRBV4-2
size: .
J: TRBJ1-4
D: TRBD1

CDR3: CASSYSGEQYF
DNA: TGTGCCAGCAGTTACTCCGGCGAGCAGTACTTC
V: TRBV6-2/TRBV6-3
size: .
J: TRBJ2-7
D: .

CDR3: CASSAHGTGRGETQYF
DNA: TGTGCCAGCAGCGCGCATGGGACAGGGAGAGGGGAGACCCAGTACTTC
V: TRBV7-8
size: .
J: TRBJ2-5
D: TRBD1

CDR3: CASSLEGADNSPLHF
DNA: TGCGCCAGCAGCTTAGAAGGGGCTGACAATTCACCCCTCCACTTT
V: TRBV5-1
size: .
J: TRBJ1-6
D: .

CDR3: CASSQDDRGFSPLHF
DNA: TGCGCCAGCAGCCAAGACGACAGGGGGTTTTCACCCCTCCACTTT
V: TRBV4-1
size: few
J: TRBJ1-6
D: TRBD1

CDR3: CASKPGGDYNEQFF
DNA: TGTGCCAGCAAGCCTGGGGGGGACTACAATGAGCAGTTCTTC
V: TRBV7-8
size: .
J: TRBJ2-1
D: TRBD2

CDR3: CASSAGQVGQPQHF
DNA: TGTGCCAGCAGTGCGGGACAGGTGGGTCAGCCCCAGCATTTT
V: TRBV27
size: .
J: TRBJ1-5
D: TRBD1

CDR3: CASSATGGSNEKLFF
DNA: TGTGCCAGCAGTGCAACAGGGGGTTCTAATGAAAAACTGTTTTTT
V: TRBV25-1
size: .
J: TRBJ1-4
D: TRBD1

CDR3: CASSPLVGVEEEKLFF
DNA: TGTGCCAGCTCACCACTTGTCGGGGTGGAGGAAGAAAAACTGTTTTTT
V: TRBV18
size: .
J: TRBJ1-4
D: .

CDR3: CASSLVRGLTNTEAFF
DNA: TGTGCCAGCAGTTTAGTCAGGGGGCTCACGAACACTGAAGCTTTCTTT
V: TRBV28
size: few
J: TRBJ1-1
D: TRBD1

CDR3: CATSRETSGVYNEQFF
DNA: TGTGCCACCAGCAGAGAAACTAGCGGCGTTTACAATGAGCAGTTCTTC
V: TRBV15
size: .
J: TRBJ2-1
D: TRBD2

CDR3: CASSRDFFGGDWTQYF
DNA: TGTGCCAGCAGCCGCGATTTCTTTGGTGGAGATTGGACCCAGTACTTC
V: TRBV7-2
size: .
J: TRBJ2-5
D: .